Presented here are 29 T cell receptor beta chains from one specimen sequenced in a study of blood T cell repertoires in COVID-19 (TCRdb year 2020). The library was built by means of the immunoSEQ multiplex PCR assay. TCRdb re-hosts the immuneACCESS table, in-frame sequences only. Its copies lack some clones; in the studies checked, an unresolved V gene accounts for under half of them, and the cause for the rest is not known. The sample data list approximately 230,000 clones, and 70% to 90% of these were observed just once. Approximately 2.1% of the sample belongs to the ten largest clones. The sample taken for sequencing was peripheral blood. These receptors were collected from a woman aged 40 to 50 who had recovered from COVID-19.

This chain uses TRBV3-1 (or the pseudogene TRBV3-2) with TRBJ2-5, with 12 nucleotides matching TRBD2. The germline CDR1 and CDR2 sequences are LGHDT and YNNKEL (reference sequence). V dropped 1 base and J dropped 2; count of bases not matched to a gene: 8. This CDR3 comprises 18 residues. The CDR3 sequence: CASSQGILAGGRQETQYF. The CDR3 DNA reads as TGTGCCAGCAGCCAAGGGATACTAGCGGGGGGACGACAAGAGACCCAGTACTTC.

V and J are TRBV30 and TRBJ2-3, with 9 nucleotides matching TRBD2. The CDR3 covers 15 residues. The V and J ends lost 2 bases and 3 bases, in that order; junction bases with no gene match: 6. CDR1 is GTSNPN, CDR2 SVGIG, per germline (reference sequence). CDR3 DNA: TGTGCCTGGAGTCGGCGGGGGGGTTGGACAGATACGCAGTATTTT. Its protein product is CAWSRRGGWTDTQYF.

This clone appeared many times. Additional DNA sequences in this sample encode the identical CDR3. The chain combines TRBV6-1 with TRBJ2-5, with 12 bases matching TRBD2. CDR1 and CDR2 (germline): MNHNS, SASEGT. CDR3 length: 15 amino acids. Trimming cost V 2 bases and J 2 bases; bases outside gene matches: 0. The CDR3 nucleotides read TGTGCCAGCAGTGAACTAGCGGGGGGGCAAGAGACCCAGTACTTC. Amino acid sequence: CASSELAGGQETQYF.

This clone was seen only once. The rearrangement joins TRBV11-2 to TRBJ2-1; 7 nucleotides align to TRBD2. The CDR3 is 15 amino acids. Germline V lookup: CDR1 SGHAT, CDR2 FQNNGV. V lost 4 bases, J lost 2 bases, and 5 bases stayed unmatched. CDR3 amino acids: CASSSWRETYNEQFF. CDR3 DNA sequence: TGTGCCAGCAGCTCCTGGCGGGAGACCTACAATGAGCAGTTCTTC.

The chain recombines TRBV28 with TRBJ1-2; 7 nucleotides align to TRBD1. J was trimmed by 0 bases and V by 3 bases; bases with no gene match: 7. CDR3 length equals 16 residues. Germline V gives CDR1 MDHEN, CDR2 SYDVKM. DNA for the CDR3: TGTGCCAGCAGTTTTACAGGGGCGCCAGCTAACTATGGCTACACCTTC. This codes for CASSFTGAPANYGYTF.

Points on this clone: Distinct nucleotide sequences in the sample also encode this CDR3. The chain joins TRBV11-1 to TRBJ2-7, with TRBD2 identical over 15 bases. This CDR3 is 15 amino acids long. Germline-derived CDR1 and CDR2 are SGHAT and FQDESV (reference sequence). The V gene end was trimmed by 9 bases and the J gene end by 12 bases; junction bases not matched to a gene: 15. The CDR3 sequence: CASSPAGTSGGIPYF. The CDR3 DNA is TGTGCCAGTAGCCCGGCCGGGACTAGCGGGGGGATTCCGTACTTC.

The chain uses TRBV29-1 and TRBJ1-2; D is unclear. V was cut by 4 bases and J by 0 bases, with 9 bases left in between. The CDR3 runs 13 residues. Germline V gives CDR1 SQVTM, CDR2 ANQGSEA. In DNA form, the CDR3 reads TGCAGCGTTGCGAGTGTCGCTAACTATGGCTACACCTTC. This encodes CSVASVANYGYTF.

The CDR3 DNA sequence: TGTGCCAGCAGCGTAGGGACTAGCGATTTATACGAGCAGTACTTC. Translation gives CASSVGTSDLYEQYF. The chain recombines TRBV9 with TRBJ2-7, with 9 positions matching TRBD2. After removal of 0 bases from V and 4 bases from J, the junction contained 5 bases not matched to a gene. Germline CDR1 and CDR2: SGDLS and YYNGEE. The CDR3 is made up of 15 amino acids.

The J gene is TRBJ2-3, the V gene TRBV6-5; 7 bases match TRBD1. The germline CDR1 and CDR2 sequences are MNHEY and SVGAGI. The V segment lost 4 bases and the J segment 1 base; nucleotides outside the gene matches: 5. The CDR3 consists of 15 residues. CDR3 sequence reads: CASSSGTAGTDTQYF. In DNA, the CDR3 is TGTGCCAGCAGTTCCGGGACAGCGGGCACAGATACGCAGTATTTT.

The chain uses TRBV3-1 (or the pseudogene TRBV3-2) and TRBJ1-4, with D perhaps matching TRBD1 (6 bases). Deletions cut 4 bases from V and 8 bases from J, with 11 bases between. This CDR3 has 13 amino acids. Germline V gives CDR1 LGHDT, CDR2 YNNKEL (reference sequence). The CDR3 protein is CASSPYQGEKLFF. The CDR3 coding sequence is TGTGCCAGCAGCCCATACCAGGGGGAAAAACTGTTTTTT.

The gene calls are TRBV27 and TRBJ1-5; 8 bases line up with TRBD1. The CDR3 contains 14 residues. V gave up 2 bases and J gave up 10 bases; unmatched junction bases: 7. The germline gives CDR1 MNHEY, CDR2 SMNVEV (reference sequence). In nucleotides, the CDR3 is TGTGCCAGCAGTTTAAGGACAGGGATCGAACCCCAGCATTTT. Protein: CASSLRTGIEPQHF.

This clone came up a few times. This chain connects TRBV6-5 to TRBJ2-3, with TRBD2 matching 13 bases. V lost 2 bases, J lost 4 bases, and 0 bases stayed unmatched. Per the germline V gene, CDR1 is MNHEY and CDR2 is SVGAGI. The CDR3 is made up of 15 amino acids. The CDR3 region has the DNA TGTGCCAGCAGTTACACTAGCGGGGGGGCAGATACGCAGTATTTT. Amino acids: CASSYTSGGADTQYF.

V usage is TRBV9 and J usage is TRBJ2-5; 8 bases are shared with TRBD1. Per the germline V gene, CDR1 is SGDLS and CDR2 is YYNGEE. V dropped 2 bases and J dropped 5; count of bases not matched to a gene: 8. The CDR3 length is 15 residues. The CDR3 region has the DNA TGTGCCAGCAGCGTTAACGCAGGGGGCAGGGAGACCCAGTACTTC. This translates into CASSVNAGGRETQYF. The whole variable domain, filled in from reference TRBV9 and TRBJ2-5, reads DSGVTQTPKHLITATGQRVTLRCSPRSGDLSVYWYQQSLDQGLQFLIQYYNGEERAKGNILERFSAQQFPDLHSELNLSSLELGDSALYFCASSVNAGGRETQYFGPGTRLLVL.

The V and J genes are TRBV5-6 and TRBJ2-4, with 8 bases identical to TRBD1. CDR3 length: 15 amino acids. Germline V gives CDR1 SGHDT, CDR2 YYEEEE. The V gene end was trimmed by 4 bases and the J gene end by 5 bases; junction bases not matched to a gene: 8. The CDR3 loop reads CASSPTGGPENIQYF. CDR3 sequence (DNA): TGTGCCAGCAGCCCAACAGGGGGGCCGGAAAACATTCAGTACTTC.

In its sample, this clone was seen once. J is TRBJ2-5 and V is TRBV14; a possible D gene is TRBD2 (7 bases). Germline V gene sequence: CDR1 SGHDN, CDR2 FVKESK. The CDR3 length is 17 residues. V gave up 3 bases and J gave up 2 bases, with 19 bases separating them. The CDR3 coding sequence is TGTGCCAGCAGCCACACCCGAAAAGGGGGAGGGCAAGAGACCCAGTACTTC. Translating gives CASSHTRKGGGQETQYF.

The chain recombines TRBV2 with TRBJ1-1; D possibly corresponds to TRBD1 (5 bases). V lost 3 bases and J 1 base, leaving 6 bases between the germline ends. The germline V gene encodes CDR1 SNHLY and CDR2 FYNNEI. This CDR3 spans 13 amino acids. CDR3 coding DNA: TGTGCCAGCAGTGACAGGGCGAACACTGAAGCTTTCTTT. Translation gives CASSDRANTEAFF.

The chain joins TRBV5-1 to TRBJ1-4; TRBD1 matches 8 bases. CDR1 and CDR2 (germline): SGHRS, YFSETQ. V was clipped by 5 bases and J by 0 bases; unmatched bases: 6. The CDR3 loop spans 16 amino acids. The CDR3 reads CASRIGDRTTNEKLFF. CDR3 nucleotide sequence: TGCGCCAGCAGGATCGGGGACAGGACAACTAATGAAAAACTGTTTTTT.

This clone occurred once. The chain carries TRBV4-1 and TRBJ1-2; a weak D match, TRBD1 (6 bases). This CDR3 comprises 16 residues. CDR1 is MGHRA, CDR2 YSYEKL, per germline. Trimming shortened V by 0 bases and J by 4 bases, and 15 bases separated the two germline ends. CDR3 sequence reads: CASSQDGGRPLYGYTF. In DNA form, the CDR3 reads TGCGCCAGCAGCCAAGATGGGGGCAGGCCTCTCTATGGCTACACCTTC.

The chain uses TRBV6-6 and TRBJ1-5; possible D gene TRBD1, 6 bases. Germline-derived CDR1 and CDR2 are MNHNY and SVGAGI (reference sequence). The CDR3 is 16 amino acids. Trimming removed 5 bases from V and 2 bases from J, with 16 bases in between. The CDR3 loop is CASSPPGGLGNQPQHF. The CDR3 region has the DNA TGTGCCAGCAGTCCCCCCGGGGGGCTTGGCAATCAGCCCCAGCATTTT.

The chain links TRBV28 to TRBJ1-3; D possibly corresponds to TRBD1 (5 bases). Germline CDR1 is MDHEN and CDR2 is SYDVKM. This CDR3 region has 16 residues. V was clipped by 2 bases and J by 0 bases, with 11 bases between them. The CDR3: CASSLGRGNSGNTIYF. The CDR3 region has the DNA TGTGCCAGCAGTTTAGGACGGGGGAACTCTGGAAACACCATATATTTT.

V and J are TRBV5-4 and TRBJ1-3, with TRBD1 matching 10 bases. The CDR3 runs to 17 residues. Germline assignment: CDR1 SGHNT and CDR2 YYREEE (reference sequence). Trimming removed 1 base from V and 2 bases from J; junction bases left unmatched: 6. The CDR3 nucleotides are TGTGCCAGCAGCTTGTTGGGCGGACAGGGGGCTGGAAACACCATATATTTT. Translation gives CASSLLGGQGAGNTIYF.

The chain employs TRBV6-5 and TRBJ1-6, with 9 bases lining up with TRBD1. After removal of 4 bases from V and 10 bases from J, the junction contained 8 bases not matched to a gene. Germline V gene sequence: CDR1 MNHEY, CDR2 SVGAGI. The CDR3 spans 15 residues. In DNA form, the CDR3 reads TGTGCCAGCAGTTCGATAACAGGGGGCCGATCACCCCTCCACTTT. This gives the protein CASSSITGGRSPLHF.

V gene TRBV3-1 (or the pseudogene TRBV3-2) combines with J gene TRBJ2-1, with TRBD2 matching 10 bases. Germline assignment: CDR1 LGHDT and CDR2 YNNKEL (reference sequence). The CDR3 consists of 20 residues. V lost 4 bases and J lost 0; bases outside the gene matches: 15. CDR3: CASSPLASGSPGGSYNEQFF. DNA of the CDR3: TGTGCCAGCAGCCCTCTAGCTAGCGGGAGTCCGGGGGGCTCCTACAATGAGCAGTTCTTC.

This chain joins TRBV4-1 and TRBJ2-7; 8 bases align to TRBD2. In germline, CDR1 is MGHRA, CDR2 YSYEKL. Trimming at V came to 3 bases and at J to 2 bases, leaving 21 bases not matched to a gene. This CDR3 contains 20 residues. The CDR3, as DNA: TGCGCCAGCAGCCATGAATCAGGGTTAACGGGACGCGGGGGGACCTACGAGCAGTACTTC. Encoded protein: CASSHESGLTGRGGTYEQYF.

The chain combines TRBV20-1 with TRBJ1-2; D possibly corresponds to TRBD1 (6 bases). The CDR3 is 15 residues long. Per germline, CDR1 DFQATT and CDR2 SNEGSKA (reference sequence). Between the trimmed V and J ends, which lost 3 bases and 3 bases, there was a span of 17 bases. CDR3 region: CSASLIQGKDYGYTF. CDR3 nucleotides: TGCAGTGCTAGTTTGATACAGGGCAAAGACTATGGCTACACCTTC.

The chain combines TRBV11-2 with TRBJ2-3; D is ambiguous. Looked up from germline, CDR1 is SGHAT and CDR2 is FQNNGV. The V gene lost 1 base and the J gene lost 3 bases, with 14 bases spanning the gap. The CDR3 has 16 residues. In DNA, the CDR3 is TGTGCCAGCAGCTTAGTCGGCGGAGAGGAAACAGATACGCAGTATTTT. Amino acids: CASSLVGGEETDTQYF.

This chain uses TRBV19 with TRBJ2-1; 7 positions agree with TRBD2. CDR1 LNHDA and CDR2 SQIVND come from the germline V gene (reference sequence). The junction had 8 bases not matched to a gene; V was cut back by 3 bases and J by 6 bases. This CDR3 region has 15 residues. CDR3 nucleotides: TGTGCCAGTAGTATGGAGGCGGGAGTGTCCAATGAGCAGTTCTTC. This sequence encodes CASSMEAGVSNEQFF.

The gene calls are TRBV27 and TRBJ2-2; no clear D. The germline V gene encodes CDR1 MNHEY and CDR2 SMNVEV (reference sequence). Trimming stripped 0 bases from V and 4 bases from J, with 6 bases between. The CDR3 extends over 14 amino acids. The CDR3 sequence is CASSLSRVTGELFF. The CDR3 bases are TGTGCCAGCAGTTTATCGCGAGTCACCGGGGAGCTGTTTTTT.

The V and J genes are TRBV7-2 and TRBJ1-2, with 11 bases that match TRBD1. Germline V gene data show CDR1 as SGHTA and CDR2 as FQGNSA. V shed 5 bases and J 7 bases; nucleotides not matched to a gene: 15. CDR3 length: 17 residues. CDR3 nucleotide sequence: TGTGCCAGCAGCCCCCACCGACCGGGACAGGGGGGTTTTGGCTACACCTTC. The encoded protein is CASSPHRPGQGGFGYTF.